This entry is about one TCR beta chain. This clone was picked up one time. What antigen it recognizes has not been identified. Within one base of it there is no much larger clone, and no base qualities were kept. The V and J ends are trimmed by 5 bases and 1 base, leaving 8 bases between them. The CDR1 and CDR2 encoded by the germline V gene (reference sequence) are LNHDA and SQIVND. Inclusive of the bounding cysteine and phenylalanine, the CDR3 is 13 residues long. Of the read, only the CDR3 DNA is kept; its 39 bases are in frame from base 1. The data were taken from a study of shared clonotypes between healthy human individuals (dated by TCRdb to 2019 to 2021). As for the study more broadly: A few men and a couple of women, aged 18 to 49 years, made up the cohort. For each donor, CD4 naive and CD4 memory were each run on three plates, CD8 naive on two plates, and CD8 memory on one plate. Different laboratories and diverse techniques were used to prepare libraries and sequence TCR repertoires, to increase sequencing depth and limit assay-specific biases. Between about 0.9 and 9 billion PBMCs per donor were obtained by leukapheresis. Blood TCR repertoires of five healthy adults were deeply sequenced to estimate repertoire size and the extent of clonotype sharing between individuals. Overall study outcomes, separate from this receptor: Compared with non-shared clonotypes, clonotypes shared by all four sorted-subset donors had higher generation probabilities. Based on pairwise subsampling, the degree of clonotype sharing among donors was expected to be affected by sequencing depth. Incomplete sequencing was indicated by rarefaction of sorted-subset datasets, despite the large sequencing depth. Around 5% of naive CD4, roughly 3.6% of naive CD8, roughly 2.5% of memory CD4, and 0.35% to 0.4% of memory CD8 clonotypes were shared across a few donors. Because the study included only a small number of donors, the genetic and exposure-history diversity represented was limited. Naive subsets generally had larger estimated clonotype richness than memory subsets did. Sampling was restricted to blood, and TCR repertoires in tissues likely differ from the TCR repertoires found in blood.

Using the deep immunoSEQ assay, multiplex PCR amplified TCR CDR3 regions from genomic DNA. Extracted genomic DNA from each cell subset was spread evenly across all wells of several immunoSEQ 96-well plates, with each plate serving as a replicate. Each replicate PCR for sorted subsets received 200 ng genomic DNA, equal to tens of thousands of T cell genomes. The purified libraries were quantified using a Qubit 3.0 fluorometer, sized with a Bioanalyzer 2100, and then quantified again using the KAPA Library Quantification kit. Every immunoSEQ 96-well plate was sequenced on a separate single-read 150-cycle Illumina NextSeq 550 flow cell. The authors' pipeline ran thus. The immunoSEQ output contained only junctional sequences without quality scores, so filtering could not match that applied to full-length reads. Sequences were annotated with PyIR, a Python wrapper for IgBLAST v1.9, using IMGT germline references to assign V/J genes and CDR3. Reads with weak V/J assignments (E-value above 1e-6), missing CDR3, stop codons, out-of-frame junctions, or ambiguous translated residues were removed. A V3J clonotype was defined by an identical inferred V gene, J gene, and CDR3 amino acid sequence. Percentage overlap between repertoires was computed as shared unique clonotypes divided by the size of the smaller repertoire. Richness of each repertoire was evaluated using RTK rarefaction, the Chao1 estimator, and Recon v2.1 estimates of unobserved clonotypes. Generation probabilities were computed with OLGA for all TCRbeta clonotypes obtained by the gDNA method from a handful of donors. The source is immuneACCESS, and TCRdb retained only in-frame sequences with V and J called. Part of the clones is not carried over; for the studies checked, unresolved V genes explain less than half of this, and the remainder is unexplained. V, J and clone size are those of that table, while D and trimming were read from the DNA. The sample yields 1.5 million to 2.5 million clones; about 95% were counted once. The ten largest make up 0.9% to 1.5% of the sample.

CD8 naive samples were obtained by positive selection for CCR7 among CD45RO-negative cells, yielding a CD45RA+CCR7+ population from which TemRA cells were excluded. Healthy HIV-negative adults with no recently reported acute infections or vaccinations were included as donors. Every donor was a Caucasian adult residing in Nashville, Tennessee, USA. After blood collection by leukapheresis, PBMCs were isolated using Ficoll-Histopaque density gradient centrifugation and then cryopreserved in the vapor phase of liquid nitrogen. Analytical flow cytometry was used to check the purity and quantity of each magnetically sorted T cell population. Genomic DNA was isolated from each sorted fraction and quantified by UV absorbance on a Nanodrop 2000c.

The sample consisted of naive CD8+ T cells sorted from blood. Read against the paper, the sample's cell subset or site label means: CD45RA+CCR7+. The chain is assembled from TRBV19 and TRBJ2-5; a confident D gene designation cannot be given. The TCR comes from a man aged 18 to 30 in good health. The nucleotide sequence reads TGTGCCAGTAGTCTGGGGTTCCAAGAGACCCAGTACTTC. Its translation is CASSLGFQETQYF.